A selection of T cell receptor beta chains follows, all from one sample in a study of T cell responses to AZD1222 COVID-19 vaccine. Clones were sequenced by immunoSEQ multiplex PCR, and TCRdb holds only the in-frame ones, with some missing. The table shows 100,000 to 120,000 clones, with about nine tenths occurring only once. Sequenced material: peripheral blood, taken on day 0 of AZD1222 vaccination. These receptors were collected from an adult in good health. Each CDR3 is given with its conserved first and last residue. A D gene is named only where the DNA matches it firmly. Some rows have no size entry. The others give once, few or many, or a class for an expanded clone.

v_gene,j_gene,d_gene,abundance,CDR3nt,CDR3aa
TRBV4-1,TRBJ2-7,.,.,TGCGCCAGCAGTCAATTAACGGGCTACGAGCAGTACTTC,CASSQLTGYEQYF
TRBV21-1,TRBJ2-1,.,once,TGTGCCAGCAGCTATAGCGATGAGCAGTTCTTC,CASSYSDEQFF
TRBV7-9,TRBJ1-4,.,.,TGTGCCAGCAGCAGGAGACAGGATAATGAAAAACTGTTTTTT,CASSRRQDNEKLFF
TRBV10-3,TRBJ2-6,.,.,TGTGCCATCAGTGAAAACTTGGCTGGGGCCAACGTCCTGACTTTC,CAISENLAGANVLTF
TRBV30,TRBJ1-2,.,.,TGTGCCTGGAGTACCGGGAGCAGGGTCTATGGCTACACCTTC,CAWSTGSRVYGYTF
TRBV4-1,TRBJ1-5,.,.,TGCGCCAGCAGCCAAGCTTACGGGGGTGGGGGCAATCAGCCCCAGCATTTT,CASSQAYGGGGNQPQHF
TRBV9,TRBJ2-5,TRBD1,.,TGTGCCAGCAGCGTCCGGGACAGGGAGGTAGAGACCCAGTACTTC,CASSVRDREVETQYF
TRBV3-1/TRBV3-2,TRBJ1-6,TRBD1,.,TGTGCCAGCAGCCGGGACAGTTTAAACTCCTATAATTCACCCCTCCACTTT,CASSRDSLNSYNSPLHF
TRBV30,TRBJ1-5,.,.,TGTGCCTGGAGTGTAACAGATAGCAATCAGCCCCAGCATTTT,CAWSVTDSNQPQHF
TRBV28,TRBJ1-5,.,.,TGTGCCAGCAGTTTAAGGTCAGGGAATCAGCCCCAGCATTTT,CASSLRSGNQPQHF
TRBV12-3/TRBV12-4,TRBJ2-7,.,.,TGTGCCAGCACCTCCCAGAAGGGGTCGCGGCAGTACTTC,CASTSQKGSRQYF
TRBV30,TRBJ2-3,.,.,TGTGCCTGGAGTGTCTCAGGGGCACCCACAGATACGCAGTATTTT,CAWSVSGAPTDTQYF
TRBV7-3,TRBJ2-3,TRBD2,once,TGTGCCAGCAGCCCAGGGACTAGCGGGGGAACAGATACGCAGTATTTT,CASSPGTSGGTDTQYF
TRBV6-5,TRBJ2-5,.,.,TGTGCCAGCAGTTACTCTAGGGACCTAAGGCCAGAGACCCAGTACTTC,CASSYSRDLRPETQYF
TRBV3-1/TRBV3-2,TRBJ2-6,TRBD2,.,TGTGCCAGCAGCCGGGCTAGCGGGGGGACTGGGGCCAACGTCCTGACTTTC,CASSRASGGTGANVLTF
TRBV2,TRBJ1-1,.,medium-sized,TGTGCCAGCAGAATTCGGGCAGGTTTGAACACTGAAGCTTTCTTT,CASRIRAGLNTEAFF
TRBV19,TRBJ2-1,.,few,TGTGCCAGTAGTACCTCGCGCGGGGTTGGCAATGAGCAGTTCTTC,CASSTSRGVGNEQFF
TRBV18,TRBJ1-5,.,.,TGTGCCAGCACCCCTTGGGGAGGCAATCAGCCCCAGCATTTT,CASTPWGGNQPQHF
TRBV2,TRBJ2-2,.,few,TGTGCCAGCAGTCGCGAGGGGATCGGGGAGCTGTTTTTT,CASSREGIGELFF
TRBV5-5,TRBJ1-2,.,.,TGTGCCAGCAGCCCGGGAGGGCGAAGCTATGGCTACACCTTC,CASSPGGRSYGYTF
TRBV12-3/TRBV12-4,TRBJ1-5,.,.,TGTGCCAGCAGTTTATGGGGGCAGCCCCAGCATTTT,CASSLWGQPQHF
TRBV7-3,TRBJ2-1,.,.,TGTGCCAGCAGCATCTCAGGGAGCGTCTTGGATGAGCAGTTCTTC,CASSISGSVLDEQFF
TRBV10-3,TRBJ2-4,.,.,TGTGCCATCAGTGAGTCGCCGGATTCACCCGAGAGAAAAAACATTCAGTACTTC,CAISESPDSPERKNIQYF
TRBV29-1,TRBJ2-2,TRBD1,.,TGCAGCGTCAAAGAACCGGGACAGAGCACCGGGGAGCTGTTTTTT,CSVKEPGQSTGELFF
TRBV6-5,TRBJ1-1,.,.,TGTGCCAGCAGTTATTTCCGGGGTGCCACTGAAGCTTTCTTT,CASSYFRGATEAFF
TRBV28,TRBJ1-2,TRBD1,.,TGTGCCAGCAGCCCTCCCGGGACAGGGCACTATGGCTACACCTTC,CASSPPGTGHYGYTF
TRBV9,TRBJ2-5,.,once,TGTGCCAGCAGCGTAGTGGCAGGGACGGGTGAGACCCAGTACTTC,CASSVVAGTGETQYF
TRBV27,TRBJ1-6,.,.,TGTGCCAGCAGTTTTGAGGGCCCAAATTCACCCCTCCACTTT,CASSFEGPNSPLHF
TRBV24-1,TRBJ1-3,TRBD1,.,TGTGCCACCAGTGATCCCGGGACAGGGGGATCAGGAAACACCATATATTTT,CATSDPGTGGSGNTIYF
TRBV19,TRBJ2-7,TRBD2,.,TGTGCCAGTAGTCCAGGGACTAGCGGGTACTACGAGCAGTACTTC,CASSPGTSGYYEQYF
TRBV19,TRBJ1-2,.,once,TGTGCCAGTAGTACCAGGGTCTATGGCTACACCTTC,CASSTRVYGYTF
TRBV2,TRBJ1-5,.,.,TGTGCCAGCAGCACAGGAAACAATCAGCCCCAGCATTTT,CASSTGNNQPQHF
TRBV28,TRBJ1-5,.,.,TGTGCCAGCAGTTTAGGAGGGATCCTCGGGCAGCCCCAGCATTTT,CASSLGGILGQPQHF
TRBV7-9,TRBJ2-7,TRBD1,.,TGTGCCAGCAGCTTCGGCCGACAGGGGGTCCCCTACGAGCAGTACTTC,CASSFGRQGVPYEQYF
TRBV9,TRBJ1-5,.,.,TGTGCCAGCAGCAAGGGACACGGGGGGAATCAGCCCCAGCATTTT,CASSKGHGGNQPQHF
TRBV30,TRBJ1-5,.,.,TGTGCCTGGCAGACGGGAGGCAATCAGCCCCAGCATTTT,CAWQTGGNQPQHF
TRBV6-5,TRBJ1-2,.,.,TGTGCCAGCAGTTACGGGGGTGACTATGGCTACACCTTC,CASSYGGDYGYTF
TRBV7-2,TRBJ1-5,.,.,TGTGCCAGCACCATGGGGAATAGCAATCAGCCCCAGCATTTT,CASTMGNSNQPQHF
TRBV2,TRBJ2-1,TRBD2,.,TGTGCCAGCAGGACTAGCGGGGGGTTCTACAATGAGCAGTTCTTC,CASRTSGGFYNEQFF
TRBV7-3,TRBJ2-5,.,.,TGTGCCAGCAGTCCCCGGAAACGGGGACAGACCCAGTACTTC,CASSPRKRGQTQYF
TRBV29-1,TRBJ2-5,.,.,TGCAGCGTTGAAGTTGGGGCAGAAGAGACCCAGTACTTC,CSVEVGAEETQYF
TRBV7-9,TRBJ2-7,TRBD1,.,TGTGCCAGCAGCCCCGACAGGGGTTCTCTCTACGAGCAGTACTTC,CASSPDRGSLYEQYF
TRBV9,TRBJ2-1,TRBD2,.,TGTGCCAGCAGCGTAAGTAGCGGGGTAGACAATGAGCAGTTCTTC,CASSVSSGVDNEQFF
TRBV29-1,TRBJ2-7,TRBD2,once,TGCAGCGTTGTTGGCGGGAGCTCCTACGAGCAGTACTTC,CSVVGGSSYEQYF
TRBV6-5,TRBJ1-5,.,.,TGTGCCAGCAGTTACGGCAGCAATCAGCCCCAGCATTTT,CASSYGSNQPQHF